This entry lists 9 T cell receptor beta chains sequenced from one sample in a study of technical replicates of blood from a few donors. TCRdb's copy holds only in-frame clones and misses some; the assay was immunoSEQ multiplex PCR. The sample lists 70,000 to 80,000 clones, around 97% occurring once. Material for sequencing was T cells isolated from PBMCs. The receptors originated from a human donor in good health.

This chain links TRBV11-3 with TRBJ2-3; 9 positions match TRBD2. The CDR3 spans 17 residues. The V gene end was trimmed by 3 bases and the J gene end by 0 bases; junction bases not matched to a gene: 7. From germline, CDR1 is SGHNT and CDR2 YENEEA. CDR3 bases: TGTGCCAGCAGCTTCTCGATAGCGGGGGTTAGCACAGATACGCAGTATTTT. It translates to CASSFSIAGVSTDTQYF.

The chain is built from TRBV5-1 and TRBJ2-2; 11 bases map to TRBD2. The CDR3 contains 15 residues. After removal of 4 bases from V and 4 bases from J, the junction contained 3 bases not matched to a gene. Germline-derived CDR1 and CDR2 are SGHRS and YFSETQ. The chain's CDR3 is CASSRGTSGTGELFF. CDR3 DNA: TGCGCCAGCAGCCGGGGGACTAGCGGCACCGGGGAGCTGTTTTTT.

This clone was detected once. The chain combines TRBV29-1 with TRBJ1-5, with D possibly being TRBD1 (6 bases). V lost 4 bases to trimming and J lost 4 bases, with 14 bases between them. The germline V gene has CDR1 SQVTM and CDR2 ANQGSEA. This CDR3 contains 14 residues. CDR3 loop: CSVGGDKDNQPQHF. CDR3 DNA sequence: TGCAGCGTTGGAGGGGACAAGGATAATCAGCCCCAGCATTTT. The whole variable domain, remainder taken from reference TRBV29-1 and TRBJ1-5, is SAVISQKPSRDICQRGTSLTIQCQVDSQVTMMFWYRQQPGQSLTLIATANQGSEATYESGFVIDKFPISRPNLTFSTLTVSNMSPEDSSIYLCSVGGDKDNQPQHFGDGTRLSIL.

The chain recombines TRBV6-1 with TRBJ1-2; D uncertain. Germline CDR1 is MNHNS and CDR2 is SASEGT. This CDR3 is 12 amino acids long. V lost 3 bases and J 7 bases, leaving 9 bases between the germline ends. CDR3 loop: CASSDLVAGYTF. CDR3 coding DNA: TGTGCCAGCAGTGATCTGGTAGCTGGCTACACCTTC.

The chain is built from TRBV5-1 and TRBJ2-7; 13 bases line up with TRBD2. Germline CDR1 reads SGHRS; CDR2 reads YFSETQ. CDR3 length: 14 residues. V trimming: 4 bases; J trimming: 7 bases; junction bases outside the gene matches: 5. The CDR3 protein is CASSDTSGGAEQYF. As DNA, the CDR3 is TGCGCCAGCAGCGATACTAGCGGGGGGGCAGAGCAGTACTTC.

The chain employs TRBV27 and TRBJ2-7, with 10 bases that match TRBD1. CDR1 is MNHEY, CDR2 SMNVEV, per germline (reference sequence). CDR3 size: 14 residues. Trimming cost V 6 bases and J 2 bases; bases outside gene matches: 4. The CDR3 DNA follows: TGTGCCAGCAGCCACGGGACAGGGGCCTACGAGCAGTACTTC. It translates to CASSHGTGAYEQYF.

The V gene is TRBV5-4, the J gene TRBJ2-1, with TRBD2 matching 7 bases. This CDR3 is 16 amino acids long. Germline-derived CDR1 and CDR2 are SGHNT and YYREEE (reference sequence). The J segment lost 7 bases and the V segment lost 0 bases, leaving 10 bases of the junction unmatched. CDR3 DNA: TGTGCCAGCAGCTTGGACCGGCCGGGAGGAGGGAATGAGCAGTTCTTC. Amino acid sequence: CASSLDRPGGGNEQFF.

J is TRBJ2-2 and V is TRBV19, with TRBD2 identical over 10 bases. The CDR3 totals 14 residues. Per the germline V gene, CDR1 is LNHDA and CDR2 is SQIVND (reference sequence). The ends lost 8 bases at V and 4 bases at J; junction bases unmatched: 4. The CDR3 loop reads CASRASGSTGELFF. In DNA, the CDR3 is TGTGCCAGTCGGGCTAGCGGGAGCACCGGGGAGCTGTTTTTT.

The chain links TRBV19 to TRBJ2-1; 11 bases agree with TRBD1. This CDR3 is built from 16 residues. The V gene's germline CDR1 is LNHDA and CDR2 SQIVND (reference sequence). After removal of 7 bases from V and 7 bases from J, the junction contained 12 bases not matched to a gene. The CDR3 reads CASMGTGGLLENEQFF. The CDR3 bases are TGTGCCAGTATGGGGACAGGGGGGCTCCTTGAGAATGAGCAGTTCTTC.